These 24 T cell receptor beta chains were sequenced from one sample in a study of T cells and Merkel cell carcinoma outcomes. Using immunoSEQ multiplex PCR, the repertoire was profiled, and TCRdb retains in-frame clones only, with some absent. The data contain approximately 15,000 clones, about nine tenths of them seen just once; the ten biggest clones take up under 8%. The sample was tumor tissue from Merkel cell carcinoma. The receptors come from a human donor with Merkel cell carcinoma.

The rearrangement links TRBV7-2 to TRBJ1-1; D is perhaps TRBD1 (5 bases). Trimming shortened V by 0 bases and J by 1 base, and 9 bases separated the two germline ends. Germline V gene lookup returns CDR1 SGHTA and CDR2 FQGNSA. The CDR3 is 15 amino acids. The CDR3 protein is CASSLARAGNTEAFF. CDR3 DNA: TGTGCCAGCAGCTTAGCCAGGGCGGGGAACACTGAAGCTTTCTTT.

The CDR3 DNA reads as TGTGCCAGCAGCTCTGGGCAGAGCTACACTGAAGCTTTCTTT. Its translation is CASSSGQSYTEAFF. The chain uses TRBV11-1 and TRBJ1-1, with no clear D. The V end lost 4 bases, the J end lost 3 bases, and 12 bases lay between the germline ends. The CDR3 is 14 residues long. Looked up from germline, CDR1 is SGHAT and CDR2 is FQDESV (reference sequence).

The CDR3 DNA reads TGTGCCAGCAGCTTGGTGGGATCGAACAATGAGCAGTTCTTC. Translated: CASSLVGSNNEQFF. V usage is TRBV11-2 and J usage is TRBJ2-1; D unresolved. Trimming removed 3 bases at V and 5 bases at J, with 11 bases between. This CDR3 is built from 14 residues. Germline V gives CDR1 SGHAT, CDR2 FQNNGV.

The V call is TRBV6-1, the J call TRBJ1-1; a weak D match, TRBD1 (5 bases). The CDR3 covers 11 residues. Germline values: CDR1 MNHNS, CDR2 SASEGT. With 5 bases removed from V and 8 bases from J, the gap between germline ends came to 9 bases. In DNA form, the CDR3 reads TGTGCCAGCAGTACGTACAGGGAAGCTTTCTTT. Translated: CASSTYREAFF.

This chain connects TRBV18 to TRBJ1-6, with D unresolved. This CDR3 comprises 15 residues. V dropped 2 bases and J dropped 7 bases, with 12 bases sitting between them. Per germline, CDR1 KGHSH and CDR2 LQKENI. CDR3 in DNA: TGTGCCAGCTCACCAGAGGCGGAGAAGAATTCACCCCTCCACTTT. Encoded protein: CASSPEAEKNSPLHF.

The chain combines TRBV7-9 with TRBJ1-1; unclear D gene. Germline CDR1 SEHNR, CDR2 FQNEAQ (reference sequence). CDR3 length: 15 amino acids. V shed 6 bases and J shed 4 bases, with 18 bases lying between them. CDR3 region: CASSHLENSATEAFF. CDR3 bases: TGTGCCAGCAGTCACCTAGAGAACAGTGCCACTGAAGCTTTCTTT. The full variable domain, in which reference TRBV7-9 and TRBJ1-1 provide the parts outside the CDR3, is DTGVSQNPRHKITKRGQNVTFRCDPISEHNRLYWYRQTLGQGPEFLTYFQNEAQLEKSRLLSDRFSAERPKGSFSTLEIQRTEQGDSAMYLCASSHLENSATEAFFGQGTRLTVV.

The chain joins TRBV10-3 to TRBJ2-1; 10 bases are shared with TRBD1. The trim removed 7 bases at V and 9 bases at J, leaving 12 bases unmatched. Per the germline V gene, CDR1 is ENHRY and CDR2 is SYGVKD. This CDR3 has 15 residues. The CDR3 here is CAITNTRTGGSEQFF. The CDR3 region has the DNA TGTGCCATCACCAACACTAGGACAGGGGGTAGTGAGCAGTTCTTC.

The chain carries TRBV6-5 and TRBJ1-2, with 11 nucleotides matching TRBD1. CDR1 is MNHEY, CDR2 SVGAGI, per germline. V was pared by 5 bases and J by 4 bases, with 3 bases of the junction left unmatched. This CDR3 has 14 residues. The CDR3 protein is CASSDGQGAYGYTF. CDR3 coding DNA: TGTGCCAGCAGTGACGGACAGGGGGCCTATGGCTACACCTTC.

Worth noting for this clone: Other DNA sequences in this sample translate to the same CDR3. CDR3 sequence reads: CASSPDGNNYGYTF. DNA of the CDR3: TGTGCCAGCAGTCCAGACGGAAACAACTATGGCTACACCTTC. The rearrangement links TRBV11-2 to TRBJ1-2; D not resolved. Trimming took off 6 bases at V and 2 bases at J, with 13 bases between the two ends. This CDR3 has 14 amino acids. The V gene's germline CDR1 is SGHAT and CDR2 FQNNGV.

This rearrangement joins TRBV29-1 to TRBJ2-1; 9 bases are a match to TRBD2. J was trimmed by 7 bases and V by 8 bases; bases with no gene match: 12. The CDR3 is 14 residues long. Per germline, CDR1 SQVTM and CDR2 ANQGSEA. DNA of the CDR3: TGCAGCTTTCATCGTAGCGGGAGTTCGAATGAGCAGTTCTTC. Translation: CSFHRSGSSNEQFF.

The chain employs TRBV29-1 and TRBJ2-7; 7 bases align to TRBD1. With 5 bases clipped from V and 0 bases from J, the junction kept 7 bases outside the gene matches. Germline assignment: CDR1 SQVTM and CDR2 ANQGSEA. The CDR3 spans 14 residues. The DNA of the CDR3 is TGCAGCGTTAAGCAGGGGGAAGCCTCCTACGAGCAGTACTTC. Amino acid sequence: CSVKQGEASYEQYF.

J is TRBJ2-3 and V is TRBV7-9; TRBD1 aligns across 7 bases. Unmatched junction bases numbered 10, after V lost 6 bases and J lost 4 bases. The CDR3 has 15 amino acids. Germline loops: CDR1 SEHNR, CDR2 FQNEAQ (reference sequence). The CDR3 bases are TGTGCCAGCAGAAAAGGACAGGCGATCCCAGATACGCAGTATTTT. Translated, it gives CASRKGQAIPDTQYF.

The CDR3 reads CASTKAGAVLLGETQYF. The CDR3 nucleotides are TGTGCCAGCACTAAAGCGGGGGCGGTTTTGTTAGGAGAGACCCAGTACTTC. The rearrangement uses TRBV5-4 and TRBJ2-5; 8 nucleotides match TRBD2. This CDR3 contains 17 residues. J gave up 4 bases and V 6 bases, and 17 bases lay outside the gene matches. CDR1 and CDR2 (germline): SGHNT, YYREEE (reference sequence).

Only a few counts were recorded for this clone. CDR3 coding DNA: TGTGCCAGCTCACCTGGGAGAGACTCTGGAAACACCATATATTTT. This sequence encodes CASSPGRDSGNTIYF. The genes are TRBV18 and TRBJ1-3; D unresolved. The CDR3 is 15 residues long. With 3 bases removed from V and 0 bases from J, the gap between germline ends came to 9 bases. Germline loops: CDR1 KGHSH, CDR2 LQKENI. The whole variable domain, remainder taken from reference TRBV18 and TRBJ1-3, is NAGVMQNPRHLVRRRGQEARLRCSPMKGHSHVYWYRQLPEEGLKFMVYLQKENIIDESGMPKERFSAEFPKEGPSILRIQQVVRGDSAAYFCASSPGRDSGNTIYFGEGSWLTVV.

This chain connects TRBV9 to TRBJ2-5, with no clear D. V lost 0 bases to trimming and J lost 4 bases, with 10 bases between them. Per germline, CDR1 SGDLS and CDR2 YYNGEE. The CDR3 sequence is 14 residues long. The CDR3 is CASSVDSGAETQYF. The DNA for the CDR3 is TGTGCCAGCAGCGTAGACTCGGGTGCAGAGACCCAGTACTTC.

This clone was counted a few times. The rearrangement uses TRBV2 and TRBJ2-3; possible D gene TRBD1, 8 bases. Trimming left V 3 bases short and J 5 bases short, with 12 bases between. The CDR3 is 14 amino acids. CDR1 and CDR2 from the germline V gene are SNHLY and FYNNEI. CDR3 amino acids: CASSETGEGDTQYF. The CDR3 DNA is TGTGCCAGCAGTGAGACAGGGGAGGGAGATACGCAGTATTTT.

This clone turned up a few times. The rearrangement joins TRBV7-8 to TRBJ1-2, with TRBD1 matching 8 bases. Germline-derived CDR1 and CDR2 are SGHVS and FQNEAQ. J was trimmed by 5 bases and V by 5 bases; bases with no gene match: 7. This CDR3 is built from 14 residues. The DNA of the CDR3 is TGTGCCAGCAGCCCACGACAGGGGTGGTATGGCTACACCTTC. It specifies CASSPRQGWYGYTF. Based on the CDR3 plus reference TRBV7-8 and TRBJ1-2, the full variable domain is GAGVSQSPRYKVAKRGQDVALRCDPISGHVSLFWYQQALGQGPEFLTYFQNEAQLDKSGLPSDRFFAERPEGSVSTLKIQRTQQEDSAVYLCASSPRQGWYGYTFGSGTRLTVV.

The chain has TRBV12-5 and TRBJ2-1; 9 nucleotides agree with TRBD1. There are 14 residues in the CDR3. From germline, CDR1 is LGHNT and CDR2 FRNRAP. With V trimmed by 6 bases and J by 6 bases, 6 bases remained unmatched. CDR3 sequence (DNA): TGTGCTAGTGGCACCGGGACAGGGTTCAATGAGCAGTTCTTC. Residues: CASGTGTGFNEQFF.

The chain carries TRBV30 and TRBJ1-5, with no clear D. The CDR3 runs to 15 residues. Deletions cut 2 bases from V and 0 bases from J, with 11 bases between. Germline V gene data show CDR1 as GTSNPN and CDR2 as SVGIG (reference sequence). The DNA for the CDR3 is TGTGCCTGGAGTCCTGGGATAGCTAGCAATCAGCCCCAGCATTTT. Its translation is CAWSPGIASNQPQHF.

The CDR3 is CASSLRGGDTIYF. CDR3 in DNA: TGTGCCAGCAGCTTGCGGGGGGGGGACACCATATATTTT. The V call is TRBV5-6, the J call TRBJ1-3; weak D call: TRBD1 (5 bases). Germline values: CDR1 SGHDT, CDR2 YYEEEE. The V gene lost 1 base and the J gene lost 8 bases, with 10 bases spanning the gap. The CDR3 has 13 amino acids.

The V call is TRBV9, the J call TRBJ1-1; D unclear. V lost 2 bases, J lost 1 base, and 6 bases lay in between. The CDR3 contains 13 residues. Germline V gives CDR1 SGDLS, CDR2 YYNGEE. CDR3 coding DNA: TGTGCCAGCAGCGTCACCCCGAACACTGAAGCTTTCTTT. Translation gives CASSVTPNTEAFF.

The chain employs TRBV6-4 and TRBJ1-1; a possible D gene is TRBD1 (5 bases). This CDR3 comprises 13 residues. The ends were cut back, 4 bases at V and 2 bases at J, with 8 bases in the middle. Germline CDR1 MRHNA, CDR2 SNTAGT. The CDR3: CASSAGSNTEAFF. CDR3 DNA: TGTGCCAGCAGTGCAGGGTCCAACACTGAAGCTTTCTTT.

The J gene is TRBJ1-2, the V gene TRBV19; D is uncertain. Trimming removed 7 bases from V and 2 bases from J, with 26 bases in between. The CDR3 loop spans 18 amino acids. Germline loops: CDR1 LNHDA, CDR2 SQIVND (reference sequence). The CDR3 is CASIPPPFLGYINYGYTF. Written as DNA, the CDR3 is TGTGCCAGTATCCCCCCACCGTTTTTGGGGTATATCAACTATGGCTACACCTTC.

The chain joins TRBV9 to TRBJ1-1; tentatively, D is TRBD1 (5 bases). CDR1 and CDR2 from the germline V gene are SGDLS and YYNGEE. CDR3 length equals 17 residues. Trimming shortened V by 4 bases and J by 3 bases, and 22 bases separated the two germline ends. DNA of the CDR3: TGTGCCAGCAGCCTCGGGGGAACCCAGGGCAGGGACACTGAAGCTTTCTTT. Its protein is CASSLGGTQGRDTEAFF.